The 26 T cell receptor beta chains in this list originate from one sample, sequenced in a study of OX40 agonist ivuxolimab in advanced cancers. Sequenced by immunoSEQ multiplex PCR; TCRdb stores in-frame clones only, minus some. Among tens of thousands of clones listed, approximately 90% were seen once. Sequencing was performed on CD4+ or CD8+ T cells sorted from blood, taken in a trial of the OX40 agonist ivuxolimab. The receptors stem from an adult with an advanced solid tumor such as melanoma, head and neck, liver or kidney cancer.

The chain uses TRBV2 and TRBJ2-7; D gene uncertain. The CDR3 has 12 amino acids. Per germline, CDR1 SNHLY and CDR2 FYNNEI. V lost 4 bases and J lost 1, with 5 bases in between. The DNA for the CDR3 is TGTGCCAGCAGTGTCCGTTCCTACGAGCAGTACTTC. Amino acids: CASSVRSYEQYF.

This rearrangement joins TRBV11-3 to TRBJ2-7, with D possibly matching TRBD2 (5 bases). The CDR3 extends over 15 amino acids. Between the trimmed V and J ends, which lost 4 bases and 7 bases, there was a span of 20 bases. The V gene's germline CDR1 is SGHNT and CDR2 YENEEA. DNA for the CDR3: TGTGCCAGCAGCTCCGGGCGGGCAGGAGTAGGGGAGCAGTACTTC. The encoded protein is CASSSGRAGVGEQYF.

The chain uses TRBV7-2 and TRBJ1-5; D ambiguous. V dropped 2 bases and J dropped 1 base, with 6 bases sitting between them. The germline V gene has CDR1 SGHTA and CDR2 FQGNSA. CDR3 length: 14 amino acids. The CDR3 is CASSLRQSNQPQHF. DNA for the CDR3: TGTGCCAGCAGCTTAAGGCAGAGCAATCAGCCCCAGCATTTT.

The rearrangement joins TRBV5-5 to TRBJ1-4, with D possibly TRBD1 on 6 matching bases. CDR3 length: 16 residues. Germline CDR1 and CDR2: SGHKS and YYEKEE (reference sequence). Trimming removed 2 bases from V and 3 bases from J, with 14 bases in between. The CDR3 sequence is CASSFGGAGANEKLFF. The CDR3 DNA reads TGTGCCAGCAGCTTCGGGGGGGCTGGAGCTAATGAAAAACTGTTTTTT.

There are a few counts of this clone. The chain carries TRBV5-1 and TRBJ2-2, with D hard to call. The CDR3 covers 11 residues. V lost 5 bases to trimming and J lost 6 bases, with 5 bases between them. From germline, CDR1 is SGHRS and CDR2 YFSETQ. CDR3 loop: CASRDPGELFF. The CDR3 bases are TGCGCCAGCAGGGACCCCGGGGAGCTGTTTTTT.

The chain has TRBV18 and TRBJ1-1, with D possibly TRBD1 on 6 matching bases. The V gene lost 0 bases and the J gene lost 1 base, with 12 bases spanning the gap. In germline, CDR1 is KGHSH, CDR2 LQKENI. The CDR3 spans 16 residues. CDR3 sequence: CASSPPGLGQNTEAFF. CDR3 DNA sequence: TGTGCCAGCTCACCACCGGGATTGGGACAGAACACTGAAGCTTTCTTT.

J is TRBJ1-5 and V is TRBV28, with D hard to call. Germline V gene lookup returns CDR1 MDHEN and CDR2 SYDVKM. The CDR3 contains 13 residues. Trimming removed 5 bases at V and 2 bases at J, with 7 bases between. CDR3 residues: CASSPGGNQPQHF. CDR3 nucleotides: TGTGCCAGCAGTCCCGGGGGCAATCAGCCCCAGCATTTT.

The rearrangement joins TRBV20-1 to TRBJ2-1; D is unresolved. From germline, CDR1 is DFQATT and CDR2 SNEGSKA (reference sequence). V lost 5 bases and J 6 bases, leaving 8 bases between the germline ends. The CDR3 sequence is 11 residues long. This CDR3 is CSAPNPNEQFF. CDR3 coding DNA: TGCAGTGCTCCAAATCCCAATGAGCAGTTCTTC.

V usage is TRBV9 and J usage is TRBJ2-2; no reliable D call. Trimming left V 0 bases short and J 3 bases short, with 3 bases between. The germline gives CDR1 SGDLS, CDR2 YYNGEE. The CDR3 sequence is 13 residues long. CDR3 nucleotides: TGTGCCAGCAGCGTAGTGTACACCGGGGAGCTGTTTTTT. Translating it yields CASSVVYTGELFF.

The J gene is TRBJ1-5, the V gene TRBV4-1, with D perhaps TRBD1 (5 bases). Trimming cost V 1 base and J 6 bases, with 16 bases left between them. CDR3 length equals 16 residues. Germline CDR1 is MGHRA and CDR2 is YSYEKL. CDR3 sequence reads: CASSQGGGNLGQPQHF. CDR3 DNA: TGCGCCAGCAGCCAAGGCGGGGGAAATCTCGGTCAGCCCCAGCATTTT.

The chain uses TRBV19 and TRBJ1-2; D unclear. Per the germline V gene, CDR1 is LNHDA and CDR2 is SQIVND (reference sequence). Trimming removed 10 bases from V and 7 bases from J, with 13 bases in between. This CDR3 has 11 residues. The DNA of the CDR3 is TGTGCCATATTGGAGGACCTTGGCTACACCTTC. Translating gives CAILEDLGYTF.

CDR3 bases: TGTGCCTGGCGTCAAAACACCGGGGAGCTGTTTTTT. Translation gives CAWRQNTGELFF. V and J are TRBV30 and TRBJ2-2; D not certain. V lost 5 bases and J lost 2, with 6 bases in between. The CDR3 covers 12 residues. CDR1 and CDR2 from the germline V gene are GTSNPN and SVGIG (reference sequence).

The CDR3 protein is CASRGQGAVNEQFF. CDR3 DNA: TGTGCCAGCAGGGGACAGGGGGCGGTCAATGAGCAGTTCTTC. This rearrangement joins TRBV6-1 to TRBJ2-1, with 12 bases that match TRBD1. Germline V gene data show CDR1 as MNHNS and CDR2 as SASEGT. V shed 6 bases, J shed 6 bases, and the junction held 3 bases outside the gene matches. The CDR3 consists of 14 residues.

As for this clone: Other nucleotide sequences from this sample produce the same CDR3. The V and J genes are TRBV15 and TRBJ1-4; D gene unclear. Germline V gene lookup returns CDR1 LNHNV and CDR2 YYDKDF (reference sequence). The V end was cut by 0 bases, the J end by 8 bases, with 7 bases between. The CDR3 is 13 residues long. The CDR3: CATSRDLGEKLFF. Written as DNA, the CDR3 is TGTGCCACCAGCAGAGATCTTGGGGAAAAACTGTTTTTT.

This chain joins TRBV28 and TRBJ1-2, with D tentatively TRBD1 (6 bases). CDR1 is MDHEN and CDR2 is SYDVKM in the germline V gene. Deletions cut 6 bases from V and 7 bases from J, with 18 bases between. The CDR3 sequence is 14 residues long. Here the CDR3 DNA reads TGTGCCAGCAGCGTTCAAGGGGGATGGTTTGGCTACACCTTC. This encodes CASSVQGGWFGYTF.

This sequence joins TRBV4-3 and TRBJ2-7, with 9 positions matching TRBD2. The junction had 13 bases not matched to a gene; V was cut back by 4 bases and J by 3 bases. From germline, CDR1 is LGHNA and CDR2 YSLEER. CDR3 length: 17 amino acids. DNA for the CDR3: TGCGCCAGCAGCCTCGCACCCGCGGGAGCGGGAGGCTACGAGCAGTACTTC. Translated: CASSLAPAGAGGYEQYF.

The V gene is TRBV7-9, the J gene TRBJ2-1, with 10 bases matching TRBD2. There are 16 residues in the CDR3. Losses at the gene ends were 5 bases for V and 7 bases for J; bases not matched to a gene: 11. Germline V gene lookup returns CDR1 SEHNR and CDR2 FQNEAQ (reference sequence). CDR3 loop: CASSLVAGGAWNEQFF. CDR3 nucleotides: TGTGCCAGCAGCCTCGTAGCGGGAGGAGCTTGGAATGAGCAGTTCTTC.

This chain joins TRBV14 and TRBJ2-1; no clear D gene. The length of the CDR3 is 18 residues. Trimming took off 0 bases at V and 6 bases at J, with 21 bases between the two ends. CDR1 SGHDN and CDR2 FVKESK come from the germline V gene. CDR3 bases: TGTGCCAGCAGCCAAGATCGGATGTTGGCGGTTAGGTTCAATGAGCAGTTCTTC. Residues: CASSQDRMLAVRFNEQFF. The full variable domain, its missing parts supplied by reference TRBV14 and TRBJ2-1, is EAGVTQFPSHSVIEKGQTVTLRCDPISGHDNLYWYRRVMGKEIKFLLHFVKESKQDESGMPNNRFLAERTGGTYSTLKVQPAELEDSGVYFCASSQDRMLAVRFNEQFFGPGTRLTVL.

V gene TRBV7-9 combines with J gene TRBJ2-7; D is ambiguous. The CDR3 is 11 residues long. The germline V gene has CDR1 SEHNR and CDR2 FQNEAQ (reference sequence). Trimming removed 5 bases at V and 6 bases at J, with 8 bases between. The CDR3 region is CASSLYAEQYF. CDR3 coding DNA: TGTGCCAGCAGCCTCTATGCCGAGCAGTACTTC.

The chain carries TRBV6-5 and TRBJ1-4; possibly TRBD1 for D (6 bases). The CDR3 extends over 15 amino acids. The ends were cut back, 0 bases at V and 8 bases at J, with 13 bases in the middle. The germline V gene encodes CDR1 MNHEY and CDR2 SVGAGI. The CDR3 is CASSYSGQSSEKLFF. The CDR3 region has the DNA TGTGCCAGCAGTTACTCGGGACAAAGCAGCGAAAAACTGTTTTTT.

This clone turned up a few times. The chain carries TRBV2 and TRBJ2-5, with 7 positions matching TRBD2. The CDR3 loop spans 13 amino acids. Germline CDR1 reads SNHLY; CDR2 reads FYNNEI. J was trimmed by 5 bases and V by 8 bases; bases with no gene match: 8. The DNA of the CDR3 is TGTGCCAGCGGGGGACTATTCCAGGAGACCCAGTACTTC. Its translation is CASGGLFQETQYF.

In its sample, this clone was seen once. In nucleotides, the CDR3 is TGTGCCAGCAGCCAAGATACAGTCGGTGAGCAGTTCTTC. It specifies CASSQDTVGEQFF. This chain links TRBV4-2 with TRBJ2-1; D call uncertain. The germline gives CDR1 LGHNA, CDR2 YNFKEQ. The CDR3 is 13 amino acids. V lost 0 bases, J lost 9 bases, and 9 bases lay in between.

The J gene is TRBJ1-1, the V gene TRBV11-3; D gene unclear. V was pared by 5 bases and J by 5 bases, with 6 bases between. CDR1 and CDR2 (germline): SGHNT, YENEEA. CDR3 length: 11 amino acids. CDR3: CASSPRTEAFF. The CDR3 bases are TGTGCCAGCAGCCCCAGGACTGAAGCTTTCTTT.

The chain employs TRBV28 and TRBJ2-2; D remains ambiguous. Trimming cost V 4 bases and J 1 base, with 10 bases left between them. Germline V CDR1 and CDR2: MDHEN, SYDVKM. The length of the CDR3 is 15 residues. CDR3 DNA sequence: TGTGCCAGCAGTTGGTTATCTGTGAACACCGGGGAGCTGTTTTTT. Translation: CASSWLSVNTGELFF.

This rearrangement joins TRBV18 to TRBJ1-2; the match to TRBD1 covers 7 bases. The length of the CDR3 is 15 residues. Germline CDR1 and CDR2: KGHSH and LQKENI. V shed 6 bases, J shed 0 bases, and the junction held 7 bases outside the gene matches. CDR3 loop: CASSKGQKANYGYTF. The CDR3 nucleotides are TGTGCCAGCTCCAAGGGACAGAAAGCTAACTATGGCTACACCTTC.

This chain links TRBV13 with TRBJ2-1, with 8 positions matching TRBD1. J lost 2 bases, V lost 5 bases, and 5 bases had no gene match. The CDR3 sequence is 15 residues long. The V gene's germline CDR1 is PRHDT and CDR2 FYEKMQ (reference sequence). The CDR3 DNA follows: TGTGCCAGCAGCGCAGGACAGGGAACCTACAATGAGCAGTTCTTC. Residues: CASSAGQGTYNEQFF.